This T cell receptor beta chain is from a study of blood T cell repertoires in COVID-19. Per the authors' pipeline: Estimation of nucleated cell counts relied on the amplification of reference gene primers. Clones were read by immunoSEQ multiplex PCR, and TCRdb kept only the in-frame ones, dropping some. V, J and clone size are those of that table, while D and trimming were read from the DNA. The sample holds fewer than 140,000 clones, 70% to 75% seen once. This CDR3 spans 13 amino acids. Trimming took 7 bases from V and 1 from J, leaving 8 bases between them. Germline V gene data show CDR1 as KGHDR and CDR2 as SFDVKD. There are a few counts of this clone.

The sequenced material came from peripheral blood. The TCR sequence derives from a human donor with acute or convalescent COVID-19. The donor label of this sample is uncertain. This chain joins TRBV24-1 and TRBJ2-3; no clear D gene. The CDR3 is CATRAHGTDTQYF. In nucleotides, the CDR3 is TGTGCCACCAGGGCCCACGGCACAGATACGCAGTATTTT.